This TCR beta chain was sequenced during a study of early T cells in non-severe SARS-CoV-2 infection. About the study: Sequencing of bulk RNA from unsorted whole blood was done, without chain pairing.

The CDR3 totals 15 residues. The V gene's germline CDR1 is SGHVS and CDR2 FNYEAQ. V dropped 5 bases and J dropped 7; count of bases not matched to a gene: 11. This clonotype came up many times. Each CDR3 protein is one row after TCRdb ran MiXCR on the 5' RACE reads. Of approximately 90,000 distinct CDR3 sequences listed, approximately 12% are singletons. Specimen: whole blood, collected at baseline. The V and J genes are TRBV7-6 and TRBJ2-3; 8 bases are a match to TRBD1. The receptor's source is an adult who was a healthcare worker with PCR-confirmed SARS-CoV-2 infection or an uninfected control (not recorded which). The CDR3: CASSPVDRVMNTQYF. DNA for the CDR3: TGTGCCAGCAGCCCCGTGGACAGGGTGATGAATACGCAGTATTTT.